The 4 T cell receptor beta chains presented below share a single source sample, sequenced in a study of OX40 agonist ivuxolimab in advanced cancers. Using immunoSEQ multiplex PCR, the repertoire was profiled, and TCRdb retains in-frame clones only, with some absent. This table has roughly 100,000 clones, approximately 87% appearing once. The sequencing used CD4+ or CD8+ T cells sorted from blood, collected in a trial of the OX40 agonist ivuxolimab. The origin of the receptors is an adult with an advanced solid tumor such as melanoma, head and neck, liver or kidney cancer.

This clone has only one observation. The CDR3 loop is CASGREGYDSNQPQHF. Written as DNA, the CDR3 is TGTGCCAGCGGGAGGGAGGGCTACGATAGCAATCAGCCCCAGCATTTT. The chain uses TRBV2 and TRBJ1-5; D is undetermined. Germline V CDR1 and CDR2: SNHLY, FYNNEI. V was trimmed by 8 bases and J by 0 bases, leaving 17 bases between them. This CDR3 has 16 amino acids.

V usage is TRBV6-5 and J usage is TRBJ2-7, with 7 bases lining up with TRBD1. J gave up 3 bases and V 5 bases, and 10 bases lay outside the gene matches. Germline CDR1 reads MNHEY; CDR2 reads SVGAGI. CDR3 length: 15 residues. The CDR3 nucleotides are TGTGCCAGCAGTGCCGCAGGGGGATCCTTCTACGAGCAGTACTTC. Its translation is CASSAAGGSFYEQYF.

The chain links TRBV6-5 to TRBJ1-5; D remains ambiguous. V gave up 5 bases and J gave up 0 bases, with 11 bases separating them. CDR1 MNHEY and CDR2 SVGAGI come from the germline V gene. This CDR3 contains 15 residues. The DNA for the CDR3 is TGTGCCAGCAGTCGTGACGGTTATAGCAATCAGCCCCAGCATTTT. The encoded protein is CASSRDGYSNQPQHF.

The DNA of the CDR3 is TGTGCCAGCAGTTACTCAGGGGGAGCTTTCTTT. This gives the protein CASSYSGGAFF. The chain combines TRBV6-5 with TRBJ1-1, with D perhaps TRBD1 (6 bases). This CDR3 region has 11 residues. V was shortened by 0 bases and J by 10 bases, with 6 bases between the two germline ends. Germline V gene sequence: CDR1 MNHEY, CDR2 SVGAGI.